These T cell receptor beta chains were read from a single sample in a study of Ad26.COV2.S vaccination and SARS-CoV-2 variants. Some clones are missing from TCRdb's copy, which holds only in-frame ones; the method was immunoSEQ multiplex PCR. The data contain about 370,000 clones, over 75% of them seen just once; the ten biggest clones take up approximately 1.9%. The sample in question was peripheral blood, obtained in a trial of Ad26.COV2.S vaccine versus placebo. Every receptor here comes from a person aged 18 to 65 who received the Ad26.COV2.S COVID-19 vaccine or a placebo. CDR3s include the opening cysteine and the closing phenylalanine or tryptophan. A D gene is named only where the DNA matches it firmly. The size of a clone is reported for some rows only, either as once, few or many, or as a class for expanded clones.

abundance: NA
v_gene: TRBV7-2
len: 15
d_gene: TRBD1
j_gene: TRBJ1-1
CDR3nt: TGTGCCAGCAGCTTAGAGGGGACAGGGAACACTGAAGCTTTCTTT
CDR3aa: CASSLEGTGNTEAFF

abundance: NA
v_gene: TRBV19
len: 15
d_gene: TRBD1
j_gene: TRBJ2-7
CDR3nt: TGTGCCAGTAGCCCAGCCGGGACAGGGGTCTACGAGCAGTACTTC
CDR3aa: CASSPAGTGVYEQYF

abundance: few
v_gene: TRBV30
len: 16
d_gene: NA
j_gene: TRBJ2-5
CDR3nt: TGTGCCTGGAGGGCATTGGGGAGCAGAACCTTTGAGACCCAGTACTTC
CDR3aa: CAWRALGSRTFETQYF

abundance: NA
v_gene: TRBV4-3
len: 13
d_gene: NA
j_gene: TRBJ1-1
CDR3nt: TGCGCCAGCAGCCACCAGGTTGACACTGAAGCTTTCTTT
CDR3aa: CASSHQVDTEAFF

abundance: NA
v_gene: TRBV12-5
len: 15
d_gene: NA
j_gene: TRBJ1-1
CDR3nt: TGTGCTAGTGGTTTGGTCCTGGGGGGAGACACTGAAGCTTTCTTT
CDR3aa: CASGLVLGGDTEAFF

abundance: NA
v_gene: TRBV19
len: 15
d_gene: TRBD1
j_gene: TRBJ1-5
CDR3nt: TGTGCCAGTAGTATAGGGACAGGGGTATATCAGCCCCAGCATTTT
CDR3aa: CASSIGTGVYQPQHF

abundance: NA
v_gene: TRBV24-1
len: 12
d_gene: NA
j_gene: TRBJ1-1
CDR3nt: TGTGCCACCAGTGATATCGGGAATGAAGCTTTCTTT
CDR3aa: CATSDIGNEAFF

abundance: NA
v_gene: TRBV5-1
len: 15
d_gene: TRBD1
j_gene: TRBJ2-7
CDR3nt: TGCGCCAGCGTTAGTGGGACAGGAGGTTCCTACGAGCAGTACTTC
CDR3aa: CASVSGTGGSYEQYF

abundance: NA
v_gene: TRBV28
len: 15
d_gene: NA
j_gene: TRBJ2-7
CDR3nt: TGTGCCAGCAGTTATTCCCAGGGTGGGGACTACGAGCAGTACTTC
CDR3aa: CASSYSQGGDYEQYF

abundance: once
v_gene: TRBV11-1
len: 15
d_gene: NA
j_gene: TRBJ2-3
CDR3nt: TGTGCCAGCAGCCAGAATACAGGGATTGCGGATACGCAGTATTTT
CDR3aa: CASSQNTGIADTQYF

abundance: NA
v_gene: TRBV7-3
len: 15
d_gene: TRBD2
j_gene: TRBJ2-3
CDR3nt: TGTGCCAGCAGCGTATCGGGACTAAAGGCAGATACGCAGTATTTT
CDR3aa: CASSVSGLKADTQYF

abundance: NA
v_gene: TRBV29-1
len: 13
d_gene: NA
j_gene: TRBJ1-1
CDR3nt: TGCAGCGTTGCCCGAGACCCGAACACTGAAGCTTTCTTT
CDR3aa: CSVARDPNTEAFF

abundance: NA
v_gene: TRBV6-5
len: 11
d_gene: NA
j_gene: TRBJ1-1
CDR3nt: TGTGCCACCAATATTGGCACTGAAGCTTTCTTT
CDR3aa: CATNIGTEAFF

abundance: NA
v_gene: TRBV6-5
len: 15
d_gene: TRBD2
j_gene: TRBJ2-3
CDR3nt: TGTGCCAGCAGACGCGGACTAGCAGGCACAGATACGCAGTATTTT
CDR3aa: CASRRGLAGTDTQYF